This T cell receptor beta chain appears in the sequencing data of a study of CXCR3-negative and CXCR3-positive naive CD8 T cells. General study findings and limits: Relative to CXCR3-negative naive cells, CXCR3-positive naive cells had more hydrophobic TRB CDR3s. Both naive subsets, CXCR3-negative and CXCR3-positive, displayed similar TRBV-TRBJ usage, unlike memory cells. Comparably high diversity marked both naive subsets, whereas memory CD8+ cells had much lower diversity. Cryopreserved cells partially lost CXCR3 expression, and fresh PBMCs were used in most assays.

The germline gives CDR1 LNHNV, CDR2 YYDKDF (reference sequence). The CDR3 runs to 15 residues. Worth noting for this clonotype: What it recognizes is unknown.

Every CD8+ subset sample held a few hundred thousand flow-sorted cells, done in triplicate. cDNA libraries for TRB were generated by 5' RACE incorporating UMI labels. TCRdb re-called the 5' RACE reads; every CDR3 protein appears as one record, without DNA. This listing includes approximately 140,000 distinct CDR3 sequences. This receptor was identified in a human donor in good health. Some clones in this sample may be carry-over from other donors' samples. The sequenced sample consisted of naive CXCR3+ CD8+ T cells from blood. As to subset: CD45RO-CCR7+CD27+CD95- naive CD8+ T cells expressing CXCR3 (TNR3+). The chain combines TRBV15 with TRBJ2-7; TCRdb's D call, TRBD2, is unchecked because there is no DNA. The CDR3 sequence is CATSREGGLEYEQYF.